This T cell receptor (beta chain) came from a study of T-cell reconstitution after alpha-beta-depleted transplantation in children (dated by TCRdb to 2016 to 2017). With respect to the entire study: T-cell immune reconstitution after TCRalphabeta/CD19-depleted allogeneic hematopoietic cell transplantation in children was quantitatively tracked in the study by means of TCR repertoire profiling. General conclusions and limits of the study: The apparently early alphabetaT-cell count recovery about two months after transplant was reportedly dependent on only several hundred rapidly expanded clones derived from non-depleted graft cells. Over the following months the frequencies of hyperexpanded clones went down, and after one year T-cell counts and TCRbeta diversity were mostly credited to newly produced T cells. In some patients, the high TCRbeta diversity seen at day 60 was put down to recipient T cells and intrathymic progenitors that had survived conditioning.

As for this clonotype: What this receptor recognizes is not known. No quality values exist for individual bases; no much larger clone is one base distant.

In light of the paper, this sample's treatment or condition label describes: allogeneic hematopoietic cell transplantation with graft depleted of TCRalphabeta T cells and CD19 B cells. Transplant recipients were children who received TCRalphabeta/CD19-depleted allogeneic hematopoietic cell grafts. The library was made by PCR. For sequencing, an Illumina HiSeq 2500 was employed. To normalize quantification of the TCRbeta repertoire, the TCR libraries were built with molecular barcoding that relied on unique molecular identifiers. TCRdb reprocessing: public reads trimmed at Q25 with fastp, clones called with MiXCR, in-frame beta chains kept. Rows matching on CDR3 protein sequence are summarized as one entry with the most common DNA and genes. This sample is represented by over 100,000 distinct CDR3 sequences; 10% of them were singletons. Of the sample, approximately 36% falls within the top ten clones.

This receptor was taken from a boy younger than 10 with acute lymphoblastic leukemia, due to receive a stem cell transplant. The sample consisted of PBMCs, taken before TCRalphabeta/CD19-depleted stem cell transplant.

In nucleotide form, the sequence is TGTGCCAGCAGCTCCCCGGGACAGACCACAGATACGCAGTATTTT. This yields the protein CASSSPGQTTDTQYF. This chain is built from TRBV11-2 and TRBJ2-3, with TRBD1 identical over 7 junction bases. For this chain, trimming is 4 bases at the V end and 2 bases at the J end, and the number of junction bases without a gene match is 6. There are 15 amino acids in the CDR3, from cysteine to phenylalanine inclusive. The entry retains the CDR3 DNA only, 45 bases that are in frame from base 1. CDR1 and CDR2 were assigned from the germline V gene as SGHAT and FQNNGV.